These T cell receptor beta chains were read from a single sample in a study of human T cells and chemical hapten exposure. MiXCR, run by TCRdb on the RACE reads, gives a single entry per CDR3 protein. The sample includes 35,000 to 50,000 distinct CDR3 sequences, around 11% of them seen just once. The sequencing used whole blood, collected in connection with sensitization to the hapten diphenylcyclopropenone (DPC). The receptors originated from a woman aged 25 to 39 with alopecia areata. Some clones in this sample may be carry-over from other donors' samples. CDR3s include the opening cysteine and the closing phenylalanine or tryptophan. The D gene is left open where the match is weak. Only part of the rows carry a size: once, few, many, or a class if the clone is expanded.

D gene	V gene	clone size	J gene	CDR3 DNA	CDR3 protein
TRBD1	TRBV6-2/TRBV6-3	medium-sized	TRBJ1-1	TGTGCCAGCAGTCACGGGACAGTAAACACTGAAGCTTTCTTT	CASSHGTVNTEAFF
-	TRBV6-5	-	TRBJ1-1	TGTGCCAGCACAGAAGGGGTGAACACTGAAGCTTTCTTT	CASTEGVNTEAFF
-	TRBV9	-	TRBJ1-4	TGTGCCAGCAGCGCCACGACAGCAACTAATGAAAAACTGTTTTTT	CASSATTATNEKLFF
TRBD2	TRBV11-2	many	TRBJ2-7	TGTGCCAGCAGCTTCCTAGCGGGAGGGCGGGACGAGCAGTACTTC	CASSFLAGGRDEQYF
-	TRBV21-1	few	TRBJ2-1	TGTGCCAGCACCCTCCCGACCCTGCCCACGCCCCATGAGCAGTTCTTC	CASTLPTLPTPHEQFF
-	TRBV29-1	-	TRBJ2-7	TGCAGCGTTGAAGATCCGGGCAACTATAGGGAGCCTCTCTTC	CSVEDPGNYREPLF
-	TRBV30	many	TRBJ1-2	TGTGCCTGGTCGGCGTTAAGGGGCTACACCTTC	CAWSALRGYTF
-	TRBV4-2	many	TRBJ2-7	TGTGCCAGCAGCCAAGATATTGGGGGGACGATAGCCTACGAGCAGTACTTC	CASSQDIGGTIAYEQYF
-	TRBV20-1	-	TRBJ2-1	TGCAGTGCTTATTATTCGGGGGATGAGCAGTTCTTC	CSAYYSGDEQFF
-	TRBV18	few	TRBJ1-5	TGTGCCAGCTCACCAGGGGGGGGTCAGCCCCAGCATTTT	CASSPGGGQPQHF
TRBD2	TRBV6-2/TRBV6-3	few	TRBJ2-3	TGTGCCAGCCTTTCGGGACTAGCGGGAAACACAGATACGCAGTATTTT	CASLSGLAGNTDTQYF
-	TRBV9	few	TRBJ2-3	TGTGCCAGCAGCGTAGGCCGGGGCCGTGGAGATACGCAGTATTTT	CASSVGRGRGDTQYF
TRBD1	TRBV12-3/TRBV12-4	-	TRBJ1-2	TGTGCCAGCAGTCCACACTGGACAGGGGCGTCATATGGCTACACCTTC	CASSPHWTGASYGYTF
TRBD2	TRBV5-1	few	TRBJ2-7	TGCGCCAGCGGACTAGCGGGGATTCTCTACGAGCAGTACTTC	CASGLAGILYEQYF
-	TRBV28	-	TRBJ2-7	TGTGCCAGCAGTTTTGGACCCCGAGGTGACTACGAGCAGTACTTC	CASSFGPRGDYEQYF
TRBD1	TRBV6-5	many	TRBJ1-1	TGTGCCAGCAGCCCCGGGACAGGCAGCAACACTGAAGCTTTCTTT	CASSPGTGSNTEAFF
-	TRBV6-2/TRBV6-3	many	TRBJ1-2	TGTGCCAGCAGTTTAACAGAGCATTATGGCTACACCTTC	CASSLTEHYGYTF
-	TRBV19	few	TRBJ2-4	TGTGCCAGTAGTCCCCCAACGGGGCCGAACATTCAGTACTTC	CASSPPTGPNIQYF
TRBD1	TRBV7-2	many	TRBJ1-2	TGTGCCAGCAGCTTAGTTCCGGGGACAGGGGACACCTATGGCTACACCTTC	CASSLVPGTGDTYGYTF
TRBD1	TRBV5-5	many	TRBJ2-5	TGTGCCAGCAGCTTGACAGGGGGCCAAGAGACCCAGTACTTC	CASSLTGGQETQYF
TRBD1	TRBV7-2	many	TRBJ2-5	TGTGCCAGCAGCGTGGGACAGCAAGAGACCCAGTACTTC	CASSVGQQETQYF
-	TRBV18	many	TRBJ2-3	TGTGCCAGCTCACCAGGGAACCCCCGCACAGATACGCAGTATTTT	CASSPGNPRTDTQYF
TRBD1	TRBV7-9	-	TRBJ2-5	TGTGCCAGCAGCTTAGTCGGGACAGGGGTCGAGACCCAGTACTTC	CASSLVGTGVETQYF
-	TRBV28	-	TRBJ2-1	TGTGCCAGCAGTGTACTCCGCAATGAGCAGTTCTTC	CASSVLRNEQFF
TRBD2	TRBV18	-	TRBJ2-3	TGTGCCAGCTCACCACGACTAGCTAGCACAGATACGCAGTATTTT	CASSPRLASTDTQYF
-	TRBV18	-	TRBJ2-3	TGTGCCAGCTCACCTAACTTATCACAAGATACGCAGTATTTT	CASSPNLSQDTQYF
TRBD1	TRBV7-8	-	TRBJ2-2	TGTGCCAGCAGCTTAGCCCGGGACAGAGCCACCGGGGAGCTGTTTTTT	CASSLARDRATGELFF
-	TRBV14	few	TRBJ2-6	TGTGCCAGCAGCCGACTTTTTAGCTCTGGGGCCAACGTCCTGACTTTC	CASSRLFSSGANVLTF
TRBD2	TRBV6-2/TRBV6-3	-	TRBJ2-3	TGTGCCACGCGGGAGGAGACAGATACGCAGTATTTT	CATREETDTQYF
TRBD1	TRBV7-9	many	TRBJ2-4	TGTGCCAGCAGCATCGGCTCGACAGGGCAAAACATTCAGTACTTC	CASSIGSTGQNIQYF
-	TRBV18	few	TRBJ2-7	TGTGCCAGCTCACCAGGGACTCGATCCTACGAGCAGTACTTC	CASSPGTRSYEQYF
TRBD2	TRBV5-1	-	TRBJ2-3	TGCGCCAGCAGCCTGAGCGGGATCAACGGAGATACGCAGTATTTT	CASSLSGINGDTQYF
-	TRBV4-2	many	TRBJ2-1	TGTGCCAGCAGCCAAGATTCGGGAGATTACAATGAGCAGTTCTTC	CASSQDSGDYNEQFF
-	TRBV7-8	few	TRBJ2-7	TGTGCCAGCAGCTTAGCGCTAAGTCTAATACCCGGCGAGCAGTACTTC	CASSLALSLIPGEQYF
-	TRBV29-1	-	TRBJ2-3	TGCAGCGTTCCAGGGGTATCTAGCACAGATACGCAGTATTTT	CSVPGVSSTDTQYF
-	TRBV20-1	few	TRBJ1-1	TGCAGTGTGTCGGTGTTGAACACTGAAGCTTTCTTT	CSVSVLNTEAFF
-	TRBV5-5	many	TRBJ1-2	TGTGCCAGCAGCTTACCACAGGGCTTTAACTATGGCTACACCTTC	CASSLPQGFNYGYTF
-	TRBV28	-	TRBJ2-1	TGTGCCAGCAGCCCCGGTGGGTCTGAGCAGTTCTTC	CASSPGGSEQFF
TRBD1	TRBV6-5	-	TRBJ1-1	TGTGCCAGCAGTCTCCGGGACAGAAGTGAAGCTTTCTTT	CASSLRDRSEAFF
-	TRBV7-8	few	TRBJ1-1	TGTGCCAGCAGCGATACAGGGTTAGTTGAAGCTTTCTTT	CASSDTGLVEAFF
TRBD2	TRBV20-1	-	TRBJ2-7	TGCAGTGCTAGAGACCCCCGGGGGGATCGGGGAAGAGAGCAGTACTTC	CSARDPRGDRGREQYF
-	TRBV20-1	few	TRBJ2-4	TGCAGTGCTGAGGAGGGGACGGCCAAAAACATTCAGTACTTC	CSAEEGTAKNIQYF
-	TRBV15	-	TRBJ2-1	TGTGCCACCAGCAGAGATAAGGTTTTTTACAATGAGCAGTTCTTC	CATSRDKVFYNEQFF
-	TRBV7-2	few	TRBJ1-1	TGTGCCAGCAGGCCTAAGGGGGTGGTCACTGAAGCTTTCTTT	CASRPKGVVTEAFF
-	TRBV3-1	many	TRBJ1-6	TGTGCCAGCAGCCAAATCCGTGGAACGGCCCTCCACTTT	CASSQIRGTALHF